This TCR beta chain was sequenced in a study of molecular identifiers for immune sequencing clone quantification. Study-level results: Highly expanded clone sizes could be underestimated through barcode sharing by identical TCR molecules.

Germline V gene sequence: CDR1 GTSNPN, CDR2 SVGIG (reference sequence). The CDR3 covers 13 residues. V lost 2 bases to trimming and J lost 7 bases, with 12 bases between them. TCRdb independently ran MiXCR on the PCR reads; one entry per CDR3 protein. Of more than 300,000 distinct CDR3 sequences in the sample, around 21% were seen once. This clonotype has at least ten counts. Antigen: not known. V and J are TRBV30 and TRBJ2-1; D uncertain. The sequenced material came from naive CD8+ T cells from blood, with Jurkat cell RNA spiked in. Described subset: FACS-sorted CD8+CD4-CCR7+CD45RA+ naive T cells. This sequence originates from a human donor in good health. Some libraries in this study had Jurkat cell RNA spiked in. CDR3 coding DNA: TGTGCCTGGAGTATTTTGCCGGCTAATGAGCAGTTCTTC. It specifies CAWSILPANEQFF.